This TCR beta chain was recorded in a study of CD8 T cells in ankylosing spondylitis. Study-wide points: Seven or eight highly homologous variants made up a TCR beta motif, and this motif appeared characteristic of ankylosing spondylitis blood. Reports say disease-linked clones showed up significantly more in matched ankylosing spondylitis synovial fluid.

This clonotype has more than one count but fewer than ten. What it binds is unknown. This CDR3 is built from 14 residues. Trimming stripped 0 bases from V and 7 bases from J, with 10 bases between. The germline V gene encodes CDR1 LGHNA and CDR2 YSLEER. A single record per CDR3 protein comes from TCRdb applying MiXCR to the 5' RACE reads. Seen here are 160,000 or so distinct CDR3 sequences, approximately 9% observed once, and the top ten hold over 13%. The chain recombines TRBV4-3 with TRBJ1-5; unclear D gene. This clonotype originated in a female donor with ankylosing spondylitis or in good health (not recorded which). The sample was blood, either unsorted or a sorted T cell fraction (not recorded which). The CDR3 region is CASSQDRSGQPQHF. The CDR3 bases are TGCGCCAGCAGCCAAGATCGGAGTGGACAGCCCCAGCATTTT.